Listed here are 21 T cell receptor beta chains from one sample, sequenced in a study of blood T cells in healthy people across ages. A second PCR of about 7 to 12 cycles used a sample-barcoded 5' primer and a J-beta primer mix. TCRdb reprocessed the 5' RACE reads with MiXCR, giving one entry per CDR3 protein. The sample has 1.5 million or so distinct CDR3 sequences, less than 45% seen once. Sequencing was carried out using blood. The receptors shown here come from a young woman in good health.

In its sample, this clonotype was seen a few times. The chain recombines TRBV12-3 or TRBV12-4 with TRBJ2-2; TRBD2 matches 10 bases. The CDR3 sequence is 15 residues long. After removal of 6 bases from V and 5 bases from J, the junction contained 6 bases not matched to a gene. This chain's CDR3 is CASSQGLAWTGELFF. The DNA for the CDR3 is TGTGCCAGCAGCCAGGGACTAGCGTGGACCGGGGAGCTGTTTTTT.

The gene calls are TRBV4-1 and TRBJ1-4; weak D call: TRBD1 (5 bases). CDR3 length equals 15 residues. Deletions cut 0 bases from V and 7 bases from J, with 12 bases between. The germline gives CDR1 MGHRA, CDR2 YSYEKL. The CDR3 loop is CASSQDDGGSEKLFF. The CDR3 coding sequence is TGCGCCAGCAGCCAAGACGACGGGGGAAGTGAAAAACTGTTTTTT.

This clonotype was counted only a few times. V and J are TRBV5-6 and TRBJ2-3; D is ambiguous. The CDR3 loop spans 15 amino acids. In germline, CDR1 is SGHDT, CDR2 YYEEEE. Trimming took 0 bases from V and 1 from J, leaving 9 bases between them. The CDR3 reads CASSLGRRRTDTQYF. Here the CDR3 DNA reads TGTGCCAGCAGCTTGGGTAGGCGCCGCACAGATACGCAGTATTTT.

There are a few counts of this clonotype. The chain is built from TRBV7-9 and TRBJ1-2; no clear D. The CDR3 length is 14 residues. CDR1 is SEHNR and CDR2 is FQNEAQ in the germline V gene (reference sequence). The V end was cut by 3 bases, the J end by 2 bases, with 10 bases between. CDR3 residues: CASSFITSNYGYTF. For the CDR3, the DNA is TGTGCCAGCAGCTTTATTACATCCAACTATGGCTACACCTTC. Full variable domain (rest looked up from reference TRBV7-9 and TRBJ1-2): DTGVSQNPRHKITKRGQNVTFRCDPISEHNRLYWYRQTLGQGPEFLTYFQNEAQLEKSRLLSDRFSAERPKGSFSTLEIQRTEQGDSAMYLCASSFITSNYGYTFGSGTRLTVV.

The rearrangement uses TRBV27 and TRBJ2-3; 9 nucleotides align to TRBD2. This CDR3 is built from 14 residues. Losses at the gene ends were 3 bases for V and 8 bases for J; bases not matched to a gene: 6. Looked up from germline, CDR1 is MNHEY and CDR2 is SMNVEV (reference sequence). CDR3 sequence: CASSLREGLSTQYF. CDR3 sequence (DNA): TGTGCCAGCAGTTTGCGGGAGGGCCTGAGTACGCAGTATTTT.

The chain employs TRBV10-2 and TRBJ2-1, with 9 bases fitting TRBD2. With 6 bases clipped from V and 0 bases from J, the junction kept 6 bases outside the gene matches. In germline, CDR1 is WSHSY, CDR2 SAAADI. The CDR3 is 16 residues long. The CDR3 is CASSPRRGGSYNEQFF. As DNA, the CDR3 is TGCGCCAGCAGCCCCCGGCGGGGGGGCTCCTACAATGAGCAGTTCTTC.

This clonotype was observed a few times. The chain combines TRBV27 with TRBJ2-7; either TRBD1 or TRBD2 may fit D (5 bases each). The CDR3 spans 16 residues. V lost 0 bases to trimming and J lost 3 bases, with 15 bases between them. Germline CDR1 reads MNHEY; CDR2 reads SMNVEV (reference sequence). The chain's CDR3 is CASSLSWGTLSYEQYF. The CDR3 bases are TGTGCCAGCAGTTTATCGTGGGGGACCCTGAGCTACGAGCAGTACTTC.

The V and J genes are TRBV2 and TRBJ2-7; 10 bases align to TRBD2. Germline CDR1 reads SNHLY; CDR2 reads FYNNEI. The CDR3 contains 15 residues. Trimming cost V 4 bases and J 4 bases; bases outside gene matches: 7. The CDR3 region has the DNA TGTGCCAGCAGTGTCCTAGCGGGGGTCAAGTACGAGCAGTACTTC. Residues: CASSVLAGVKYEQYF. Complete variable domain (other parts from reference TRBV2 and TRBJ2-7): EPEVTQTPSHQVTQMGQEVILRCVPISNHLYFYWYRQILGQKVEFLVSFYNNEISEKSEIFDDQFSVERPDGSNFTLKIRSTKLEDSAMYFCASSVLAGVKYEQYFGPGTRLTVT.

The rearrangement uses TRBV4-1 and TRBJ2-1, with 12 bases matching TRBD2. The CDR3 length is 16 residues. J gave up 2 bases and V 6 bases, and 5 bases lay outside the gene matches. Germline V gene lookup returns CDR1 MGHRA and CDR2 YSYEKL. CDR3 region: CASRTTSGRTYNEQFF. The DNA for the CDR3 is TGCGCCAGCAGAACCACTAGCGGGAGGACCTACAATGAGCAGTTCTTC.

V and J are TRBV6-2 or TRBV6-3 and TRBJ2-1, with D perhaps being TRBD1 or TRBD2 (5 bases each). V shed 8 bases and J shed 2 bases, with 13 bases lying between them. Germline V gene data show CDR1 as MNHEY and CDR2 as SVGEGT. This CDR3 contains 14 residues. The chain's CDR3 is CASGWGNAYNEQFF. The CDR3 nucleotides read TGTGCCAGCGGTTGGGGGAATGCCTACAATGAGCAGTTCTTC.

The chain links TRBV7-8 to TRBJ2-1; maybe TRBD2 (5 bases). V dropped 5 bases and J dropped 4 bases, with 18 bases sitting between them. Germline CDR1 is SGHVS and CDR2 is FQNEAQ. The CDR3 runs to 16 residues. CDR3 nucleotides: TGTGCCAGCAGCCCTATCCCCCGGACTTTATACAATGAGCAGTTCTTC. Its protein product is CASSPIPRTLYNEQFF.

In this sample, this clonotype turned up a few times. V usage is TRBV4-1 and J usage is TRBJ1-2, with a possible D match to TRBD1 (6 bases). Per the germline V gene, CDR1 is MGHRA and CDR2 is YSYEKL. Trimming cost V 0 bases and J 2 bases, with 13 bases left between them. The CDR3 is 16 residues long. CDR3 in amino acids: CASSQDQTRGNYGYTF. As DNA, the CDR3 is TGCGCCAGCAGCCAAGATCAAACGAGGGGGAACTATGGCTACACCTTC.

The rearrangement links TRBV20-1 to TRBJ1-2, with 8 bases matching TRBD1. Germline lookup yields CDR1 DFQATT and CDR2 SNEGSKA (reference sequence). Losses at the gene ends were 1 base for V and 5 bases for J; bases not matched to a gene: 12. The CDR3 extends over 16 amino acids. The CDR3 DNA sequence: TGCAGTGCTAGAGGTTCGGACAGGGAAAGTAATTATGGCTACACCTTC. This translates into CSARGSDRESNYGYTF.

The chain recombines TRBV29-1 with TRBJ1-2; weak D call: TRBD1 (5 bases). The CDR3 extends over 18 amino acids. Germline CDR1 is SQVTM and CDR2 is ANQGSEA. V lost 3 bases and J lost 3, with 26 bases in between. CDR3 DNA: TGCAGCGTTGATAGTTGCCCGTCTGTCAGGGAACTAGACTATGGCTACACCTTC. Residues: CSVDSCPSVRELDYGYTF.

This clonotype occurred a few times. V is TRBV20-1 and J is TRBJ2-7; D is unresolved. This CDR3 has 10 amino acids. Germline CDR1 is DFQATT and CDR2 is SNEGSKA (reference sequence). V lost 5 bases, J lost 7 bases, and 9 bases lay in between. CDR3 nucleotide sequence: TGCAGTGCTGCAAACAATGAGCAGTACTTC. Its translation: CSAANNEQYF.

This clonotype appeared a single time. The rearrangement joins TRBV12-3 or TRBV12-4 to TRBJ1-4, with 8 bases matching TRBD1. The CDR3 has 14 residues. The V and J ends lost 5 bases and 8 bases, in that order; junction bases with no gene match: 7. CDR3 in DNA: TGTGCCAGCAGTCTCTACAGGACAGGGGAAAAACTGTTTTTT. As protein: CASSLYRTGEKLFF.

The CDR3 is CASSDATAYYGYTF. The CDR3 nucleotides read TGTGCCAGCAGTGATGCGACAGCATACTATGGCTACACCTTC. The chain recombines TRBV2 with TRBJ1-2; perhaps TRBD1 as D (5 bases). Germline CDR1 is SNHLY and CDR2 is FYNNEI. The CDR3 is 14 residues long. The V gene lost 3 bases and the J gene lost 3 bases, with 11 bases spanning the gap. Full variable domain (remainder filled in from reference TRBV2 and TRBJ1-2): EPEVTQTPSHQVTQMGQEVILRCVPISNHLYFYWYRQILGQKVEFLVSFYNNEISEKSEIFDDQFSVERPDGSNFTLKIRSTKLEDSAMYFCASSDATAYYGYTFGSGTRLTVV.

This clonotype was picked up one time. The chain's CDR3 is CATSRDEERGGTDTQYF. The CDR3, as DNA: TGTGCCACCAGCAGAGATGAAGAGCGGGGGGGCACAGATACGCAGTATTTT. This rearrangement joins TRBV15 to TRBJ2-3, with 9 bases aligning to TRBD2. J gave up 1 base and V 0 bases, and 5 bases lay outside the gene matches. There are 17 residues in the CDR3. Germline V gene data show CDR1 as LNHNV and CDR2 as YYDKDF (reference sequence).

This clonotype was seen a handful of times. This chain uses TRBV12-3 or TRBV12-4 with TRBJ2-1, with TRBD2 identical over 9 bases. Trimming at V came to 6 bases and at J to 6 bases, leaving 9 bases not matched to a gene. This CDR3 has 15 residues. The CDR3 loop reads CASSPRLAEFNEQFF. CDR3 bases: TGTGCCAGCAGCCCCCGACTAGCGGAATTCAATGAGCAGTTCTTC.

This clonotype was found a few times. One end of the junction does not line up with germline, which may come from a read error. The chain links TRBV15 to TRBJ2-5, with D unresolved. This CDR3 comprises 15 residues. Germline CDR1 reads LNHNV; CDR2 reads YYDKDF (reference sequence). The CDR3 protein is CAASRDKGGQETQYF. The CDR3 nucleotides read TGTGCCGCCAGCAGAGATAAGGGCGGACAAGAGACCCAGTACTTC.

A few counts support this clonotype. This sequence joins TRBV9 and TRBJ2-7; D is possibly TRBD1 or TRBD2 (6 bases each). Trimming removed 7 bases at V and 7 bases at J, with 21 bases between. The CDR3 length is 14 residues. Germline CDR1 reads SGDLS; CDR2 reads YYNGEE. Here the CDR3 reads CASGGGGFDKEQYF. As DNA, the CDR3 is TGTGCCAGCGGTGGAGGGGGATTCGATAAGGAGCAGTACTTC.